A single sample is the source of the 16 T cell receptor beta chains below, sequenced in a study of blood T cell repertoires in COVID-19. Assay used: immunoSEQ multiplex PCR; TCRdb lists only in-frame clones, some missing. This sample carries about 160,000 clones, 85% of them seen once, and the ten largest clones take approximately 1%. The sequenced sample was peripheral blood. The receptors shown here come from a man aged 35 to 55 with acute or convalescent COVID-19.

The chain combines TRBV7-8 with TRBJ2-3; tentative D call: TRBD2 (6 bases). The ends were cut back, 4 bases at V and 4 bases at J, with 12 bases in the middle. Germline V gene sequence: CDR1 SGHVS, CDR2 FQNEAQ. This CDR3 is built from 14 residues. In nucleotides, the CDR3 is TGTGCCAGCAGCTCCGGAGGGACGGCAGATACGCAGTATTTT. This codes for CASSSGGTADTQYF. The whole variable domain, filled in from reference TRBV7-8 and TRBJ2-3, reads GAGVSQSPRYKVAKRGQDVALRCDPISGHVSLFWYQQALGQGPEFLTYFQNEAQLDKSGLPSDRFFAERPEGSVSTLKIQRTQQEDSAVYLCASSSGGTADTQYFGPGTRLTVL.

This chain links TRBV7-2 with TRBJ2-1, with 8 nucleotides matching TRBD2. This CDR3 comprises 16 residues. Germline V gene sequence: CDR1 SGHTA, CDR2 FQGNSA. Trimming removed 4 bases from V and 2 bases from J; junction bases left unmatched: 7. CDR3 coding DNA: TGTGCCAGCAGCTCCGCGAGCGGGGGTACCTACAATGAGCAGTTCTTC. Its protein product is CASSSASGGTYNEQFF.

V gene TRBV28 combines with J gene TRBJ1-5, with a tentative D call TRBD1 (5 bases). V lost 1 base and J lost 0, with 7 bases in between. The germline CDR1 and CDR2 sequences are MDHEN and SYDVKM. The CDR3 runs 15 residues. CDR3 nucleotide sequence: TGTGCCAGCAGTTTATCCGGACATAGCAATCAGCCCCAGCATTTT. Protein product: CASSLSGHSNQPQHF.

The V gene is TRBV9, the J gene TRBJ2-7, with D possibly matching TRBD2 (5 bases). Trimming stripped 4 bases from V and 9 bases from J, with 14 bases between. This CDR3 contains 12 residues. CDR1 and CDR2 from the germline V gene are SGDLS and YYNGEE. In nucleotides, the CDR3 is TGTGCCAGCAGCTCAGACGGGGTTCGGCAGTACTTC. Its protein is CASSSDGVRQYF. The complete variable domain, with remaining parts taken from reference TRBV9 and TRBJ2-7, reads DSGVTQTPKHLITATGQRVTLRCSPRSGDLSVYWYQQSLDQGLQFLIQYYNGEERAKGNILERFSAQQFPDLHSELNLSSLELGDSALYFCASSSDGVRQYFGPGTRLTVT.

The chain carries TRBV18 and TRBJ1-1, with 9 bases fitting TRBD1. CDR1 KGHSH and CDR2 LQKENI come from the germline V gene. This CDR3 spans 18 amino acids. The J segment lost 6 bases and the V segment lost 0 bases, leaving 14 bases of the junction unmatched. The CDR3 loop is CASSPPSSLGTGSAEAFF. The CDR3 region has the DNA TGTGCCAGCTCACCACCAAGTTCTCTCGGGACAGGGAGCGCTGAAGCTTTCTTT.

A remark on this clone: Other DNA sequences within the sample encode an identical CDR3. The chain couples TRBV27 to TRBJ2-7; 9 positions match TRBD2. This CDR3 is built from 13 residues. V trimming: 5 bases; J trimming: 4 bases; junction bases outside the gene matches: 3. Germline-derived CDR1 and CDR2 are MNHEY and SMNVEV (reference sequence). For the CDR3, the DNA is TGTGCCAGCAGTCCGGGACTAGCATACGAGCAGTACTTC. Its protein is CASSPGLAYEQYF.

The chain combines TRBV5-1 with TRBJ1-1, with D perhaps TRBD1 (6 bases). The germline V gene encodes CDR1 SGHRS and CDR2 YFSETQ. V gave up 1 base and J gave up 11 bases, with 24 bases separating them. This CDR3 spans 16 amino acids. The CDR3 protein is CASSLSLYTGTLEAFF. DNA for the CDR3: TGCGCCAGCAGCTTGTCCCTGTATACAGGGACCCTCGAGGCTTTCTTT.

The rearrangement links TRBV30 to TRBJ1-4; 8 bases match TRBD1. The CDR3 runs to 16 residues. From germline, CDR1 is GTSNPN and CDR2 SVGIG (reference sequence). After removal of 4 bases from V and 0 bases from J, the junction contained 7 bases not matched to a gene. The CDR3 nucleotides are TGTGCCTGGATGGGAGACAGGGGCACAACTAATGAAAAACTGTTTTTT. As protein: CAWMGDRGTTNEKLFF.

This clone appeared many times. The chain links TRBV4-1 to TRBJ1-6; D is uncertain. This CDR3 has 13 amino acids. The V and J ends lost 2 bases and 7 bases respectively, with 6 bases between them. Germline lookup yields CDR1 MGHRA and CDR2 YSYEKL. The CDR3 reads CASSQLVNSPLHF. CDR3 nucleotide sequence: TGCGCCAGCAGCCAATTAGTCAATTCACCCCTCCACTTT.

The CDR3 sequence: CASSETSTGELFF. Written as DNA, the CDR3 is TGTGCCAGCAGTGAGACTAGCACCGGGGAGCTGTTTTTT. The V and J genes are TRBV6-4 and TRBJ2-2; tentative D call: TRBD2 (6 bases). Germline V gene lookup returns CDR1 MRHNA and CDR2 SNTAGT. Trimming cost V 3 bases and J 4 bases, with 6 bases left between them. The CDR3 has 13 residues.

The J gene is TRBJ1-1, the V gene TRBV4-2; 9 bases are shared with TRBD1. Germline loops: CDR1 LGHNA, CDR2 YNFKEQ. The CDR3 consists of 15 residues. The V and J ends lost 3 bases and 1 base, in that order; junction bases with no gene match: 3. The CDR3 reads CASSQLQGANTEAFF. Here the CDR3 DNA reads TGTGCCAGCAGCCAGCTACAGGGGGCGAACACTGAAGCTTTCTTT.

J is TRBJ1-1 and V is TRBV9; 7 nucleotides line up with TRBD1. The trim removed 3 bases at V and 5 bases at J, leaving 10 bases unmatched. There are 15 residues in the CDR3. Germline CDR1 and CDR2: SGDLS and YYNGEE. In nucleotides, the CDR3 is TGTGCCAGCAGCGCCCACAGGGGCATACTGACTGAAGCTTTCTTT. Encoded protein: CASSAHRGILTEAFF. The full variable domain, completed using reference TRBV9 and TRBJ1-1, is DSGVTQTPKHLITATGQRVTLRCSPRSGDLSVYWYQQSLDQGLQFLIQYYNGEERAKGNILERFSAQQFPDLHSELNLSSLELGDSALYFCASSAHRGILTEAFFGQGTRLTVV.

The chain joins TRBV13 to TRBJ1-2; tentatively, D is TRBD1 (5 bases). The length of the CDR3 is 15 residues. Trimming pared 5 bases from V and 1 base from J, leaving 14 bases between. Germline CDR1 PRHDT, CDR2 FYEKMQ (reference sequence). CDR3 loop: CASSAGTKGNYGYTF. The CDR3, as DNA: TGTGCCAGCAGCGCGGGGACGAAGGGTAACTATGGCTACACCTTC.

Only a few counts were recorded for this clone. This chain connects TRBV5-1 to TRBJ1-5, with 7 bases matching TRBD1. CDR3 length: 16 amino acids. With V trimmed by 0 bases and J by 5 bases, 8 bases remained unmatched. CDR1 is SGHRS and CDR2 is YFSETQ in the germline V gene. As DNA, the CDR3 is TGCGCCAGCAGCTTGGGCACAGGGGTAAGGGATCAGCCCCAGCATTTT. It specifies CASSLGTGVRDQPQHF.

The chain couples TRBV30 to TRBJ1-6, with 9 positions matching TRBD1. Trimming cost V 2 bases and J 7 bases; bases outside gene matches: 9. Germline assignment: CDR1 GTSNPN and CDR2 SVGIG (reference sequence). This CDR3 has 16 amino acids. CDR3 in amino acids: CAWSTATGTGNSPLHF. The CDR3 DNA reads as TGTGCCTGGAGTACCGCGACCGGGACAGGGAATTCACCCCTCCACTTT.

The rearrangement uses TRBV2 and TRBJ1-5, with 8 nucleotides matching TRBD1. Trimming at V came to 5 bases and at J to 7 bases, leaving 4 bases not matched to a gene. The CDR3 runs to 13 residues. Germline CDR1 is SNHLY and CDR2 is FYNNEI. The CDR3 is CASSNRGDQPQHF. CDR3 in DNA: TGTGCCAGCAGTAACAGGGGGGACCAGCCCCAGCATTTT.